These 17 T cell receptor beta chains were sequenced from one sample in a study of T cell repertoires in cytomegalovirus infection. MiXCR, applied by TCRdb to the reads, yields one record per CDR3 protein. Of 650,000 to 850,000 distinct CDR3 sequences in the sample, 25% to 35% are singletons; the top ten hold over 10%. Antigens for these TCRs are unknown. Source: cultured CD8+ T cells from PBMCs, taken from culture after CMV antigen stimulation. These receptors were collected from a human donor in good health (CMV status not recorded). Some clones in this sample may be carry-over from other donors' samples.

This clonotype was detected many times. V usage is TRBV7-9 and J usage is TRBJ2-1, with unresolved D. CDR3 size: 16 residues. CDR1 and CDR2 from the germline V gene are SEHNR and FQNEAQ (reference sequence). V was cut by 3 bases and J by 1 base, with 13 bases left in between. For the CDR3, the DNA is TGTGCCAGCAGCTTGACGAGCAAGGGTTCCTACAATGAGCAGTTCTTC. Protein: CASSLTSKGSYNEQFF.

The V call is TRBV2, the J call TRBJ1-6; 10 bases align to TRBD1. CDR3 length: 15 residues. After removal of 7 bases from V and 8 bases from J, the junction contained 8 bases not matched to a gene. CDR1 and CDR2 (germline): SNHLY, FYNNEI. The CDR3, as DNA: TGTGCCAGCATTGGCCGACAGGGGGCTGATTCACCCCTCCACTTT. Protein product: CASIGRQGADSPLHF.

This clonotype was counted ten times or more. The chain has TRBV7-9 and TRBJ1-4; D gene uncertain. Trimming removed 1 base from V and 11 bases from J, with 14 bases in between. The CDR3 is made up of 14 amino acids. Germline V gives CDR1 SEHNR, CDR2 FQNEAQ (reference sequence). CDR3 sequence: CASSLGEALGKLFF. The DNA for the CDR3 is TGTGCCAGCAGCTTAGGAGAAGCCCTCGGGAAACTGTTTTTT.

In its sample, this clonotype was seen many times. V gene TRBV10-3 combines with J gene TRBJ2-3, with D unclear. CDR3 length: 14 residues. The germline V gene encodes CDR1 ENHRY and CDR2 SYGVKD. The germline V and J ends were trimmed by 3 bases and 0 bases, with 7 bases remaining between them. The DNA for the CDR3 is TGTGCCATCAGTGATCACGACAGCACAGATACGCAGTATTTT. Residues: CAISDHDSTDTQYF.

The table lists this clonotype with many counts. The V call is TRBV7-9, the J call TRBJ2-7, with 11 positions matching TRBD1. From germline, CDR1 is SEHNR and CDR2 FQNEAQ (reference sequence). The CDR3 has 16 residues. V was pared by 5 bases and J by 1 base, with 7 bases of the junction left unmatched. CDR3 residues: CASSIWTGGPSYEQYF. In nucleotides, the CDR3 is TGTGCCAGCAGCATTTGGACAGGGGGCCCTTCCTACGAGCAGTACTTC.

This clonotype was seen more than once but under ten times. This chain uses TRBV9 with TRBJ2-3; D is ambiguous. Deletions cut 0 bases from V and 5 bases from J, with 4 bases between. Germline V gene data show CDR1 as SGDLS and CDR2 as YYNGEE. The CDR3 covers 12 residues. The CDR3 reads CASSVGVDTQYF. The CDR3 DNA is TGTGCCAGCAGCGTAGGGGTAGATACGCAGTATTTT.

This clonotype occurred many times. V is TRBV7-9 and J is TRBJ2-1, with 11 nucleotides matching TRBD1. The ends lost 5 bases at V and 7 bases at J; junction bases unmatched: 10. Germline V CDR1 and CDR2: SEHNR, FQNEAQ (reference sequence). The CDR3 is 16 residues long. The CDR3 DNA is TGTGCCAGCAGCCCCCAGTCGGGACAGGGGGTAAATGAGCAGTTCTTC. Translated: CASSPQSGQGVNEQFF.

This clonotype has ten or more counts. Written as DNA, the CDR3 is TGTGCCAGCAGCGTCCAGGGCTCTAGCACAGATACGCAGTATTTT. Translated, it gives CASSVQGSSTDTQYF. This chain joins TRBV7-9 and TRBJ2-3, with a tentative D call TRBD1 (5 bases). V was pared by 5 bases and J by 0 bases, with 12 bases between. This CDR3 is 15 amino acids long. The germline CDR1 and CDR2 sequences are SEHNR and FQNEAQ (reference sequence).

This sequence joins TRBV2 and TRBJ2-7, with no clear D. V lost 8 bases and J lost 5, with 10 bases in between. Per germline, CDR1 SNHLY and CDR2 FYNNEI. CDR3 length equals 11 residues. The CDR3 sequence is CASRVLDEQYF. The CDR3 coding sequence is TGTGCCAGCCGGGTCCTTGACGAGCAGTACTTC. Full variable domain (outside the CDR3, taken from reference TRBV2 and TRBJ2-7): EPEVTQTPSHQVTQMGQEVILRCVPISNHLYFYWYRQILGQKVEFLVSFYNNEISEKSEIFDDQFSVERPDGSNFTLKIRSTKLEDSAMYFCASRVLDEQYFGPGTRLTVT.

This clonotype was seen at least ten times. The chain has TRBV9 and TRBJ2-2, with D tentatively TRBD1 or TRBD2 (5 bases each). The V end lost 4 bases, the J end lost 6 bases, and 16 bases lay between the germline ends. Germline CDR1 reads SGDLS; CDR2 reads YYNGEE. The CDR3 loop spans 15 amino acids. The DNA of the CDR3 is TGTGCCAGCAGCCCGGGACCCATAGGCGCCGGGGAGCTGTTTTTT. It is translated as CASSPGPIGAGELFF.

The chain has TRBV5-6 and TRBJ2-5; 10 bases map to TRBD1. V trimming: 3 bases; J trimming: 5 bases; junction bases outside the gene matches: 16. This CDR3 contains 18 residues. Germline values: CDR1 SGHDT, CDR2 YYEEEE. Here the CDR3 reads CASSSIIWDRGGWETQYF. The CDR3 DNA is TGTGCCAGCAGCTCGATAATCTGGGACAGGGGTGGATGGGAGACCCAGTACTTC.

This clonotype was seen a handful of times. J is TRBJ2-1 and V is TRBV27; tentatively, D is TRBD1 or TRBD2 (5 bases each). V was shortened by 2 bases and J by 4 bases, with 30 bases between the two germline ends. Germline assignment: CDR1 MNHEY and CDR2 SMNVEV (reference sequence). The CDR3 is 21 amino acids. This chain's CDR3 is CASSLRHPGVRHRGKYNEQFF. The CDR3 region has the DNA TGTGCCAGCAGTTTAAGGCACCCAGGAGTTAGACATCGGGGCAAGTACAATGAGCAGTTCTTC.

This clonotype was observed a few times. The chain joins TRBV6-2 or TRBV6-3 to TRBJ2-5, with 8 bases identical to TRBD2. In germline, CDR1 is MNHEY, CDR2 SVGEGT. V lost 7 bases, J lost 2 bases, and 9 bases stayed unmatched. There are 15 residues in the CDR3. The CDR3 coding sequence is TGTGCCAGCAAAGAGGGCGGGGGGCCGCAAGAGACCCAGTACTTC. Its protein is CASKEGGGPQETQYF.

The rearrangement links TRBV19 to TRBJ2-1; 9 nucleotides match TRBD2. Germline V gives CDR1 LNHDA, CDR2 SQIVND (reference sequence). The J segment lost 2 bases and the V segment lost 5 bases, leaving 7 bases of the junction unmatched. The CDR3 is 16 residues long. The DNA of the CDR3 is TGTGCCAGTAGTGCCATTAGCGGGGGACCCTACAATGAGCAGTTCTTC. It codes for CASSAISGGPYNEQFF.

This clonotype was seen more than once but under ten times. The rearrangement joins TRBV19 to TRBJ1-5; no clear D. V dropped 6 bases and J dropped 4 bases, with 16 bases sitting between them. Looked up from germline, CDR1 is LNHDA and CDR2 is SQIVND (reference sequence). This CDR3 has 15 residues. The CDR3 loop is CASREESSLNQPQHF. The CDR3 DNA sequence: TGTGCCAGTAGGGAGGAATCTTCCCTGAATCAGCCCCAGCATTTT. Full variable domain (missing parts from reference TRBV19 and TRBJ1-5): DGGITQSPKYLFRKEGQNVTLSCEQNLNHDAMYWYRQDPGQGLRLIYYSQIVNDFQKGDIAEGYSVSREKKESFPLTVTSAQKNPTAFYLCASREESSLNQPQHFGDGTRLSIL.

This clonotype was observed a handful of times. The chain carries TRBV6-1 and TRBJ2-7; D assignment may be TRBD1 or TRBD2 (5 bases each). This CDR3 region has 17 residues. Germline values: CDR1 MNHNS, CDR2 SASEGT. The V and J ends lost 6 bases and 3 bases respectively, with 24 bases between them. This chain's CDR3 is CASRYPPSGTDYYEQYF. As DNA, the CDR3 is TGTGCCAGCAGATATCCGCCTTCTGGGACGGATTACTACGAGCAGTACTTC.

This chain connects TRBV14 to TRBJ1-1; 9 bases are shared with TRBD1. Per the germline V gene, CDR1 is SGHDN and CDR2 is FVKESK. This CDR3 is built from 14 residues. The trim removed 2 bases at V and 7 bases at J, leaving 5 bases unmatched. DNA of the CDR3: TGTGCCAGCAGCCAATACAGGGGGCTTGGTGAAGCTTTCTTT. This sequence encodes CASSQYRGLGEAFF.